These T cell receptor beta chains were read from a single sample in a study of blood T cell repertoires in COVID-19. This table comes from immunoSEQ multiplex PCR, and its TCRdb copy is limited to in-frame clones, with some not included. Here the sample spans 150,000 to 200,000 clones, about 88% being singletons. Material for sequencing was PBMCs or T cells enriched from blood (not recorded which). All receptors come from a woman aged 18-29 years who had recovered from COVID-19. Both conserved end residues are part of each CDR3. A D gene is named only where the DNA matches it firmly. Rows give clone size only sometimes, using once, few, many, or a class for an expanded clone.

CDR3nt	CDR3aa	v_gene	j_gene	abundance	d_gene
TGTGCCAGTAGGGACAGGAGCAACACCGGGGAGCTGTTTTTT	CASRDRSNTGELFF	TRBV19	TRBJ2-2	.	TRBD1
TGCGCCAGCAGCCCCCGACAGGGTCCCAGCTACGAGCAGTACTTC	CASSPRQGPSYEQYF	TRBV5-1	TRBJ2-7	few	TRBD1
TGTGCCAGCAAAGCGGGAGGGAACACCGGGGAGCTGTTTTTT	CASKAGGNTGELFF	TRBV5-4	TRBJ2-2	.	TRBD2
TGTGCCAGCAGTTTACCCAGCGATAATGAAAAACTGTTTTTT	CASSLPSDNEKLFF	TRBV28	TRBJ1-4	.	.
TGCGCCAGCAGCCGGGGACAGGGGGCGGACACTGAAGCTTTCTTT	CASSRGQGADTEAFF	TRBV5-1	TRBJ1-1	.	TRBD1
TGTGCCAGCAGTTATACTTCAGGGATTGGCGAGCAGTTCTTC	CASSYTSGIGEQFF	TRBV6-5	TRBJ2-1	.	.
TGTGCCAGCGGGAGGTCAGGTGAAGAAAAACTGTTTTTT	CASGRSGEEKLFF	TRBV6-5	TRBJ1-4	.	.
TGCAGTGCTAGTTTTACAGGGGACACTGAAGCTTTCTTT	CSASFTGDTEAFF	TRBV20-1	TRBJ1-1	.	TRBD1
TGCAGCGTTGAATCGACTAGCGGGGTTGCCTACGAGCAGTACTTC	CSVESTSGVAYEQYF	TRBV29-1	TRBJ2-7	.	TRBD2
TGTGCCAGCAGTTTATCGGCAGGTACTGGAAACACCATATATTTT	CASSLSAGTGNTIYF	TRBV27	TRBJ1-3	.	.
TGTGCCAGCAGCTTAGGGGACAGGGCCTATGGCTACACCTTC	CASSLGDRAYGYTF	TRBV7-2	TRBJ1-2	.	TRBD1
TGTGCCTGGGAAACAGGGCACACTGAAGCTTTCTTT	CAWETGHTEAFF	TRBV30	TRBJ1-1	.	.
TGTGCCAGCAGCTTGGGGCCGGACATAAACTATGGCTACACCTTC	CASSLGPDINYGYTF	TRBV5-5	TRBJ1-2	.	.
TGTGCCTGGAGTGTTCGGGGGACTAATGAAAAACTGTTTTTT	CAWSVRGTNEKLFF	TRBV30	TRBJ1-4	.	.
TGCAGCGTTGCACTAGCGGGAAGGGAGACCCAGTACTTC	CSVALAGRETQYF	TRBV29-1	TRBJ2-5	.	TRBD2
TGCAGCGTTGAATTATCAGGGTTGACTGAAGCTTTCTTT	CSVELSGLTEAFF	TRBV29-1	TRBJ1-1	few	.
TGTGCCAGCAGCGAGGGGGCTGGCAGCAATCAGCCCCAGCATTTT	CASSEGAGSNQPQHF	TRBV6-4	TRBJ1-5	.	TRBD1
TGCAGCGTGGGAACCGGGACAGGGGAGACCCAGTACTTC	CSVGTGTGETQYF	TRBV29-1	TRBJ2-5	.	TRBD1
TGTGCCTGGAGTGCCCCTCCCTTTCACGGGGAGACCCAGTACTTC	CAWSAPPFHGETQYF	TRBV30	TRBJ2-5	once	.
TGTGCCAGTACGGGTCTAACTGGAAACACCATATATTTT	CASTGLTGNTIYF	TRBV19	TRBJ1-3	.	.
TGTGCCAGCAGTCCTGGGACTCCCGAGGCAGATACGCAGTATTTT	CASSPGTPEADTQYF	TRBV6-4	TRBJ2-3	.	.
TGCAGCGTTTACAGCAGCTCCTATAATTCACCCCTCCACTTT	CSVYSSSYNSPLHF	TRBV29-1	TRBJ1-6	.	.
TGTGCCAGCACCCCAGGGTTGGATAACTATGGCTACACCTTC	CASTPGLDNYGYTF	TRBV13	TRBJ1-2	.	.
TGTGCCAGCAGCCCCACGGTGGCAACTAATGAAAAACTGTTTTTT	CASSPTVATNEKLFF	TRBV3-1/TRBV3-2	TRBJ1-4	.	.
TGTGCCAGCAGTTCCCACCAACCAGACAGAAAGCTGTTTTTT	CASSSHQPDRKLFF	TRBV28	TRBJ2-2	.	.
TGTGCCAGCAGCTTGGCGTCTTCTCTCACAGGCGGATATGGCTACACCTTC	CASSLASSLTGGYGYTF	TRBV5-8	TRBJ1-2	.	.
TGTGCCAGCTCACGCCGGGACATTGGAAACACCATATATTTT	CASSRRDIGNTIYF	TRBV18	TRBJ1-3	.	.
TGTGCCATCAGTCCGGGACAGGGGTATAGCAATCAGCCCCAGCATTTT	CAISPGQGYSNQPQHF	TRBV10-3	TRBJ1-5	.	TRBD1
TGTGCCAGCAGCTTAGCGGCAGGGAAAGAGGAAGAAGCTTTCTTT	CASSLAAGKEEEAFF	TRBV7-9	TRBJ1-1	.	.
TGTGCCAGCAGTTCCGACAGGGGGATCTATGGCTACACCTTC	CASSSDRGIYGYTF	TRBV6-2/TRBV6-3	TRBJ1-2	.	TRBD1
TGTGCCAGCAGTTTGGCGACTGGTTTGAGCTATGGCTACACCTTC	CASSLATGLSYGYTF	TRBV28	TRBJ1-2	.	.
TGTGCCAGCACGGGACAGATCCACTATGGCTACACCTTC	CASTGQIHYGYTF	TRBV19	TRBJ1-2	once	TRBD1
TGTGCCAGCAGTTTAGCTTCGGGGATCTATGGCTACACCTTC	CASSLASGIYGYTF	TRBV28	TRBJ1-2	.	.
TGTGCCAGCAGCTCCCCAGGGGTGGGGGGCTACACCTTC	CASSSPGVGGYTF	TRBV5-5	TRBJ1-2	.	.
TGCGCCAGCAGCGGATCCGGACTGGCAACTAATGAAAAACTGTTTTTT	CASSGSGLATNEKLFF	TRBV5-1	TRBJ1-4	.	.
TGTGCCAGTAGTCCACCCGGTCAACCCTCTGGAAACACCATATATTTT	CASSPPGQPSGNTIYF	TRBV19	TRBJ1-3	once	.
TGTGCCAGCAGCCACCCGGAGGTGGGGGCGGGTGGCTACACCTTC	CASSHPEVGAGGYTF	TRBV3-1/TRBV3-2	TRBJ1-2	.	.
TGTGCCTGGAGTGTGGAGGGATCCTACAATCAGCCCCAGCATTTT	CAWSVEGSYNQPQHF	TRBV30	TRBJ1-5	.	.
TGCGCCAGCAGCTGGCGAAGGGGACAGGGTGTTGATGAGCAGTTCTTC	CASSWRRGQGVDEQFF	TRBV5-1	TRBJ2-1	.	TRBD1
TGTGCCTGGGCTGGACAGGTAAACACTGAAGCTTTCTTT	CAWAGQVNTEAFF	TRBV30	TRBJ1-1	.	TRBD1
TGTGCCAGCAGCACCGGGACTAGCGGGAGAAGCCAAAGCTCCTACGAGCAGTACTTC	CASSTGTSGRSQSSYEQYF	TRBV2	TRBJ2-7	.	TRBD2
TGTGCCAGTAGTAGGGCAGTGGGTCAGCCCCAGCATTTT	CASSRAVGQPQHF	TRBV19	TRBJ1-5	.	.
TGCAGTGCTAGCGGGGAGCAGTACTTC	CSASGEQYF	TRBV20-1	TRBJ2-7	once	.
TGTGCCAGCGGGCGGGAAGAGGAGCTGTTTTTT	CASGREEELFF	TRBV6-5	TRBJ2-2	.	.
TGTGCCAGCAGTTTATCCGTAGCGCTCATAGCTGAGCAGTTCTTC	CASSLSVALIAEQFF	TRBV28	TRBJ2-1	.	.
TGTGCCAGCAGCCACCTGGACAGGGGGCGCGTCTACGAGCAGTACTTC	CASSHLDRGRVYEQYF	TRBV3-1/TRBV3-2	TRBJ2-7	.	TRBD1
TGTGCCAGCAGCTTCGAGGGGGGGGCCTACAATGAGCAGTTCTTC	CASSFEGGAYNEQFF	TRBV13	TRBJ2-1	.	.
TGCGCCAGCAGCTTGGTAGCGGGCGATGAGCAGTTCTTC	CASSLVAGDEQFF	TRBV5-1	TRBJ2-1	.	TRBD2
TGTGCCAGCAGCCAGGCCGGGACAACTCACTATGGCTACACCTTC	CASSQAGTTHYGYTF	TRBV14	TRBJ1-2	.	.
TGTGCCGTGGAGGTGAGGTGGACAGATACGCAGTATTTT	CAVEVRWTDTQYF	TRBV30	TRBJ2-3	.	.
TGTGCCAGCACGATACTAGCGGGAGGATCCTACGAGCAGTACTTC	CASTILAGGSYEQYF	TRBV6-5	TRBJ2-7	.	TRBD2
TGTGCCAGCGGGGGGATGGAGAACACTGAAGCTTTCTTT	CASGGMENTEAFF	TRBV2	TRBJ1-1	.	.
TGTGCCAGCAGCTTACTTACTCCTCCCCCCGATACGCAGTATTTT	CASSLLTPPPDTQYF	TRBV7-9	TRBJ2-3	.	.
TGTGCCAGTAGTAAGGGACAAAGCAATGGCTACACCTTC	CASSKGQSNGYTF	TRBV19	TRBJ1-2	.	.